Listed below are T cell receptor beta chains from one sample, sequenced in a study of blood T cells in healthy people across ages. Each CDR3 protein is one row after TCRdb ran MiXCR on the 5' RACE reads. The sample carries about 1,400,000 distinct CDR3 sequences, approximately 42% recorded once. Sequencing used blood. The receptors shown here come from a woman aged 18-35 years in good health. Each CDR3 is given without its conserved first and last residue. Fields, in order: clone size, V gene, CDR3 protein. The size entry is marked missing in some rows and otherwise reads once, few, many or a size class.

clone size: .
V gene: TRBV20-1
CDR3 protein: SARDLVGRLPYNEQF

clone size: .
V gene: TRBV12-3/TRBV12-4
CDR3 protein: ASSLGAPSEQY

clone size: many
V gene: TRBV4-2
CDR3 protein: ASSQTAGGTREQY

clone size: .
V gene: TRBV20-1
CDR3 protein: SALYQGADTEAF

clone size: few
V gene: TRBV27
CDR3 protein: ASSFGQGLYEQY

clone size: .
V gene: TRBV6-5
CDR3 protein: ASSYSRSQGSSYGYT

clone size: .
V gene: TRBV12-3/TRBV12-4
CDR3 protein: ASSLYSGGDTGELF

clone size: .
V gene: TRBV20-1
CDR3 protein: SARGQEGSTDTQY

clone size: .
V gene: TRBV20-1
CDR3 protein: SVPRWIQY

clone size: few
V gene: TRBV10-3
CDR3 protein: AISVDALRHNEQF

clone size: .
V gene: TRBV10-2
CDR3 protein: ASSQGTETQY

clone size: .
V gene: TRBV10-3
CDR3 protein: AISESQGATNEKLF

clone size: once
V gene: TRBV7-8
CDR3 protein: ASTTSGGFRNNEQY

clone size: few
V gene: TRBV6-5
CDR3 protein: ASSPGTTRADTQY

clone size: few
V gene: TRBV7-9
CDR3 protein: ASSPRHASYNEQF

clone size: .
V gene: TRBV4-2
CDR3 protein: ASSQDRPGERYSNQPQH

clone size: few
V gene: TRBV5-5
CDR3 protein: ASSSVYPRETNEKLF

clone size: few
V gene: TRBV4-1
CDR3 protein: ASSPGPLAGSDEQF

clone size: few
V gene: TRBV11-2
CDR3 protein: AGGSSAGGMTDTQY

clone size: few
V gene: TRBV20-1
CDR3 protein: SAQAGAGVDTQY

clone size: .
V gene: TRBV7-2
CDR3 protein: ASSIVQNTEAF

clone size: .
V gene: TRBV7-2
CDR3 protein: ASGARTNEQF

clone size: .
V gene: TRBV4-1
CDR3 protein: ASSQDRDRVYGYT

clone size: .
V gene: TRBV20-1
CDR3 protein: SASTSGGQAEQF

clone size: .
V gene: TRBV6-5
CDR3 protein: ASSWTPGGTGGNEQF

clone size: .
V gene: TRBV9
CDR3 protein: ASSVVAGGYT

clone size: few
V gene: TRBV10-3
CDR3 protein: AISGVIDEQF

clone size: few
V gene: TRBV6-1
CDR3 protein: ASSERSLADTYEQY

clone size: .
V gene: TRBV20-1
CDR3 protein: SASRGSSHNEQF

clone size: .
V gene: TRBV10-3
CDR3 protein: AIGPGTDYNYGYT

clone size: .
V gene: TRBV12-3/TRBV12-4
CDR3 protein: ASNSVRADAQY

clone size: .
V gene: TRBV5-6
CDR3 protein: ASRGSVKGSYNEQF

clone size: .
V gene: TRBV20-1
CDR3 protein: SAKWGGYGYT

clone size: .
V gene: TRBV7-2
CDR3 protein: ASSSQGTHGNQPQH

clone size: many
V gene: TRBV3-1
CDR3 protein: ASSQEGPYEQY

clone size: .
V gene: TRBV28
CDR3 protein: ASSLGDRANDNEQF